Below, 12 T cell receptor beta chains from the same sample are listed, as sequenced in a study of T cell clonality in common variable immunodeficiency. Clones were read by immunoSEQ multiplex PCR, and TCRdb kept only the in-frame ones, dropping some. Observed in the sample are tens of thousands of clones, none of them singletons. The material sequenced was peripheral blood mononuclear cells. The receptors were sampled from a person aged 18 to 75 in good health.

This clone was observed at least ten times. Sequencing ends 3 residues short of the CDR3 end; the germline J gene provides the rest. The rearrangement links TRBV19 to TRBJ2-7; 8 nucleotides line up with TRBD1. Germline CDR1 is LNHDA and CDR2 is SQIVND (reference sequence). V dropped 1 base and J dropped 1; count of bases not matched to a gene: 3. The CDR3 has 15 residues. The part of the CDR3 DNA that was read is TGTGCCAGTAGTATAGGGAGGACAGGGTCCTACGAG. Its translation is CASSIGRTGSYE. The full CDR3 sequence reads CASSIGRTGSYEQYF.

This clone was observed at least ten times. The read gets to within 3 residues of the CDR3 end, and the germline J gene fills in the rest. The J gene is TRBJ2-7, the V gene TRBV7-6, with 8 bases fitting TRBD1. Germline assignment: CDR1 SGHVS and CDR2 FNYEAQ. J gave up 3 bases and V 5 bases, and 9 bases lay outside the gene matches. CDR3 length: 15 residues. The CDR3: CASSLSTGEVYEQYF. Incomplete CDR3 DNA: TGTGCCAGCAGCCTCTCGACAGGGGAGGTCTACGAG. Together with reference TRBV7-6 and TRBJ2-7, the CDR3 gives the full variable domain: GAGVSQSPRYKVTKRGQDVALRCDPISGHVSLYWYRQALGQGPEFLTYFNYEAQQDKSGLPNDRFSAERPEGSISTLTIQRTEQRDSAMYRCASSLSTGEVYEQYFGPGTRLTVT.

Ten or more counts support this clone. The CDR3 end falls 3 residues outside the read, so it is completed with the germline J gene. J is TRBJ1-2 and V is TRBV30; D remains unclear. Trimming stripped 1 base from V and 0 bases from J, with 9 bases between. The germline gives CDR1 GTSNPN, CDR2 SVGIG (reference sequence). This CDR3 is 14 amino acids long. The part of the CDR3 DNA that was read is TGTGCCTGGAGTGCAGTCACCTCTAACTATGGC. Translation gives CAWSAVTSNYG. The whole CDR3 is CAWSAVTSNYGYTF.

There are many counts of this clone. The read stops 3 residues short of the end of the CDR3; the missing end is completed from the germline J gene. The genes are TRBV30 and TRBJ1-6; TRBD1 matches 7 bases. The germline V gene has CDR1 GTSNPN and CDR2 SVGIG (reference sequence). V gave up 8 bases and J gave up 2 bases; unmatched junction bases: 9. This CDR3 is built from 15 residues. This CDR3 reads CAVKGAQTYNSPLHF. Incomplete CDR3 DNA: TGTGCCGTAAAGGGGGCACAGACCTATAATTCACCC.

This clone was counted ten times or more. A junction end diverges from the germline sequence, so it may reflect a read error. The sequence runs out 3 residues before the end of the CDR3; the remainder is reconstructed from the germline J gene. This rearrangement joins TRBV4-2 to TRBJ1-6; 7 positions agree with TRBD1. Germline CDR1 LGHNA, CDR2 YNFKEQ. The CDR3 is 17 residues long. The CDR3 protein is CASSQDPGGSYNSPLHF. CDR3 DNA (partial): TGCGCCAGCAGCCAAGATCCAGGGGGTTCCTATAATTCACCC.

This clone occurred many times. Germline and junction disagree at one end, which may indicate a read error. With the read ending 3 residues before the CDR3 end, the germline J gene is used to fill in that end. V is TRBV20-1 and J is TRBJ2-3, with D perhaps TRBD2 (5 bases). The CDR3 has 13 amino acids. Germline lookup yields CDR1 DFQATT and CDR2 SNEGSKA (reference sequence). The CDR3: CSASGLSTYTQYF. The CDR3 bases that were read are TGCAGTGCTAGCGGACTTAGCACATATACG.

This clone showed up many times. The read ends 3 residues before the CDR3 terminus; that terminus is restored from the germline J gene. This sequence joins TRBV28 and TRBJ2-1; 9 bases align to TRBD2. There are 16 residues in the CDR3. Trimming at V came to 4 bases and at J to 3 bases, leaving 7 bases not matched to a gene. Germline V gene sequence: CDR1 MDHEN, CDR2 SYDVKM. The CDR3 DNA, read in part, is TGTGCCAGCAGTTCTCCCGGGACTAGCAGCTACAATGAG. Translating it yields CASSSPGTSSYNE. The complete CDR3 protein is CASSSPGTSSYNEQFF.

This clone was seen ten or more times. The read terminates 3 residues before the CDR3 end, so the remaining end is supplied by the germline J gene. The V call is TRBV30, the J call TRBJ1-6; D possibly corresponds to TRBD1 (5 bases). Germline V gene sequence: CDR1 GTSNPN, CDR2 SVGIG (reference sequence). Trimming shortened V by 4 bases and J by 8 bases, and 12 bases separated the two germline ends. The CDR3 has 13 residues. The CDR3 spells CAWTGSRDSPLHF. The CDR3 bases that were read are TGTGCCTGGACAGGGAGCCGGGATTCACCC.

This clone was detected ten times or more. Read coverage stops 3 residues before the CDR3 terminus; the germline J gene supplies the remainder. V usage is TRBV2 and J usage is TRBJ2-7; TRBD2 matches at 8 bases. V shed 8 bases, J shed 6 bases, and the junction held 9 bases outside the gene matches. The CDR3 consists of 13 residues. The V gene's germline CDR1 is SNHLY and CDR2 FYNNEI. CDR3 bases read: TGTGCCAGCCGGGCAGCGGGAGTACTCGAG. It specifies CASRAAGVLE. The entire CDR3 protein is CASRAAGVLEQYF.

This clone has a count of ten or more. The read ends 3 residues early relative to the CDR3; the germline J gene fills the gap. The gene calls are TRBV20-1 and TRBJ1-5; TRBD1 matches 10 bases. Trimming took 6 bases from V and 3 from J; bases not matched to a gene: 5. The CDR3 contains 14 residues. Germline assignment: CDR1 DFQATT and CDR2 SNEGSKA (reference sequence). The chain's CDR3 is CSATGTGVNQPQHF. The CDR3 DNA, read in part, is TGCAGTGCCACCGGGACAGGGGTCAATCAGCCC.

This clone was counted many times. The CDR3 DNA, read in part, is TGCAGTGCTAGAGGAATGCGAGGAGAGCGGGCCTCCTACGAG. Its protein is CSARGMRGERASYE. The full CDR3 protein reads CSARGMRGERASYEQYF. The chain joins TRBV20-1 to TRBJ2-7; weak D call: TRBD2 (6 bases). The CDR3 extends 3 residues past the end of the read, so its final part is completed from the germline J gene. This CDR3 is built from 17 residues. Germline V gene lookup returns CDR1 DFQATT and CDR2 SNEGSKA (reference sequence). Deletions cut 1 base from V and 0 bases from J, with 19 bases between.

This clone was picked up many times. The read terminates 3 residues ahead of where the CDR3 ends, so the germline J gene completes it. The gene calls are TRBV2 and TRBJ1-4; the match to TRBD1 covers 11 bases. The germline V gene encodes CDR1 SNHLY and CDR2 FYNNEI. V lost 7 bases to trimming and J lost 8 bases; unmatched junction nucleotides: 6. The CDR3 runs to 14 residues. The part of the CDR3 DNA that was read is TGTGCCAGCATGAGGGACAGGGGGAGGGAAAAA. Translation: CASMRDRGREK. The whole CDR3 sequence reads CASMRDRGREKLFF. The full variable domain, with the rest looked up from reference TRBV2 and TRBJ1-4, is EPEVTQTPSHQVTQMGQEVILRCVPISNHLYFYWYRQILGQKVEFLVSFYNNEISEKSEIFDDQFSVERPDGSNFTLKIRSTKLEDSAMYFCASMRDRGREKLFFGSGTQLSVL.